These T cell receptor beta chains were read from a single sample in a study of beta chain features in type 1 diabetes. Assay used: immunoSEQ multiplex PCR; TCRdb lists only in-frame clones, some missing. The repertoire consists of under 300,000 clones, with approximately 13% occurring once and the leading ten covering roughly 0.019%. The material sequenced was naive CD4+ T cells from blood. These TCRs come from a man younger than 40 with type 1 diabetes. Both conserved end residues are part of each CDR3. D genes are given only for firm matches. Clone size is given for some rows only: seen once, a few or many times, or a class if the clone is expanded.

d_call,v_call,clone_size,j_call,cdr3_nt,cdr3_aa
.,TRBV6-5,few,TRBJ2-7,TGTGCCAGCAGTTACTTAAGTAGCGGAAACTCCTACGAGCAGTACTTC,CASSYLSSGNSYEQYF
TRBD2,TRBV5-1,few,TRBJ2-7,TGCGCCAGCAGCTGGAATAGCGGGGGGTCCAGGAGCTCCTACGAGCAGTACTTC,CASSWNSGGSRSSYEQYF
TRBD1,TRBV28,.,TRBJ1-1,TGTGCCAGCAGTCCGCGGGACAGACCCGTCACTGAAGCTTTCTTT,CASSPRDRPVTEAFF
TRBD1,TRBV15,few,TRBJ2-5,TGTGCCACCAGCAGAGATGACAGGGGAGAGACCCAGTACTTC,CATSRDDRGETQYF
TRBD2,TRBV2,few,TRBJ2-5,TGTGCCAGCGCATTGCTGTTGGGGGGGTCGGAGACCCAGTACTTC,CASALLLGGSETQYF
TRBD1,TRBV7-9,few,TRBJ1-2,TGTGCCAGCAGCTTAGATGGAGGGGGCCATGGCTACACCTTC,CASSLDGGGHGYTF
.,TRBV30,few,TRBJ1-5,TGTGCCTGGAGACATAGCAATCAGCCCCAGCATTTT,CAWRHSNQPQHF
TRBD1,TRBV29-1,.,TRBJ1-1,TGCAGCGTTCAGGACAGGGGAGCCACTGAAGCTTTCTTT,CSVQDRGATEAFF
.,TRBV11-2,.,TRBJ1-1,TGTGCCAGCAGCTTAGTTGAGGGCACTGAAGCTTTCTTT,CASSLVEGTEAFF
.,TRBV7-7,.,TRBJ2-5,TGTGCTAGCAGCTTCGGCGGTGCGGCGGAGACCCAGTACTTC,CASSFGGAAETQYF
.,TRBV10-3,few,TRBJ2-4,TGTGCCATCAGTGAGTCGGGAGCCGAAAACATTCAGTACTTC,CAISESGAENIQYF
.,TRBV5-1,.,TRBJ2-6,TGCGCCAGCAGCTTGTTATCCGGGGCCAACGTCCTGACTTTC,CASSLLSGANVLTF
.,TRBV7-2,.,TRBJ1-1,TGTGCCAGCGAGGTCCCAAACACTGAAGCTTTCTTT,CASEVPNTEAFF
.,TRBV4-1,few,TRBJ1-1,TGCGCCAGCAGCCAAGAGGTCCGCGTAAGGGTTGGACAGACGGACACTGAAGCTTTCTTT,CASSQEVRVRVGQTDTEAFF
.,TRBV25-1,.,TRBJ2-5,TGTGCCAGCAGTGAGTTCTTGGGGGGGGCAAGAGAGACCCAGTACTTC,CASSEFLGGARETQYF
.,TRBV6-6,few,TRBJ2-7,TGTGCCAGCAGTTATCAGGACAGATACTACGAGCAGTACTTC,CASSYQDRYYEQYF
.,TRBV6-5,.,TRBJ1-2,TGTGCCAGCAGCCGGGGGGGAGGCTATGGCTACACCTTC,CASSRGGGYGYTF
.,TRBV11-1,few,TRBJ1-1,TGTGCCAGCAGCTTTGGAGAGAACACTGAAGCTTTCTTT,CASSFGENTEAFF
.,TRBV19,.,TRBJ2-2,TGTGCCAGTAGTATCGGGACTTGGGGTAGCGGGGAGCTGTTTTTT,CASSIGTWGSGELFF
TRBD2,TRBV20-1,few,TRBJ2-7,TGCAGTGTACTAGCGGACTACGAGCAGTACTTC,CSVLADYEQYF